Below are 24 T cell receptor beta chains sequenced from a single sample in a study of PD-L1 blockade in urothelial cancer. Time point specified: pretreatment peripheral blood. Data came from immunoSEQ multiplex PCR; TCRdb stores just in-frame clones and leaves some out. The data contain about 39,000 clones, more than 85% of them singletons. Sequencing used PBMCs, obtained around atezolizumab (anti-PD-L1) treatment. These receptors all stem from a woman aged 55 to 70 with urothelial cancer.

V is TRBV2 and J is TRBJ2-2; a weak D match, TRBD2 (7 bases). This CDR3 has 15 residues. CDR1 and CDR2 from the germline V gene are SNHLY and FYNNEI. The germline V and J ends were trimmed by 4 bases and 3 bases, with 12 bases remaining between them. For the CDR3, the DNA is TGTGCCAGCAGTGGGGGGGGCAGTTACACCGGGGAGCTGTTTTTT. It yields the protein CASSGGGSYTGELFF.

This rearrangement joins TRBV10-1 to TRBJ1-1, with D perhaps matching TRBD1 (5 bases). CDR1 and CDR2 (germline): WNHNN, SYGVQD (reference sequence). Trimming removed 6 bases at V and 7 bases at J, with 18 bases between. The CDR3 covers 14 residues. CDR3 in DNA: TGCGCCAGCAGCGAACACAGGTTACCAATTGAAGCTTTCTTT. Translation: CASSEHRLPIEAFF.

For the CDR3, the DNA is TGCGCCAGCAGCGAGGTGATGAACACTGAAGCTTTCTTT. It codes for CASSEVMNTEAFF. The gene calls are TRBV5-1 and TRBJ1-1; D call uncertain. The germline CDR1 and CDR2 sequences are SGHRS and YFSETQ. V was clipped by 4 bases and J by 0 bases, with 7 bases between them. The CDR3 has 13 amino acids. Supplemented by reference TRBV5-1 and TRBJ1-1, the full variable domain reads KAGVTQTPRYLIKTRGQQVTLSCSPISGHRSVSWYQQTPGQGLQFLFEYFSETQRNKGNFPGRFSGRQFSNSRSEMNVSTLELGDSALYLCASSEVMNTEAFFGQGTRLTVV.

The chain links TRBV2 to TRBJ2-6, with D uncertain. The CDR3 runs to 15 residues. Germline V gives CDR1 SNHLY, CDR2 FYNNEI. V was cut by 4 bases and J by 0 bases, with 7 bases left in between. In nucleotides, the CDR3 is TGTGCCAGCAGTGCCCCAATCTCTGGGGCCAACGTCCTGACTTTC. Protein: CASSAPISGANVLTF.

The V and J genes are TRBV5-5 and TRBJ1-5, with D hard to call. This CDR3 comprises 15 residues. CDR1 is SGHKS, CDR2 YYEKEE, per germline (reference sequence). V was pared by 1 base and J by 1 base, with 9 bases between. The CDR3 DNA follows: TGTGCCAGCAGCTTGCTGCGGGGAAGCAATCAGCCCCAGCATTTT. Its translation is CASSLLRGSNQPQHF.

The chain joins TRBV6-5 to TRBJ1-2; TRBD1 might be the D (5 bases). Per germline, CDR1 MNHEY and CDR2 SVGAGI. The CDR3 is 13 amino acids. The ends were cut back, 2 bases at V and 8 bases at J, with 12 bases in the middle. The CDR3 here is CASSYTGGGGYTF. CDR3 nucleotides: TGTGCCAGCAGTTACACAGGTGGGGGGGGCTACACCTTC.

The V gene is TRBV7-9, the J gene TRBJ1-4, with 9 bases aligning to TRBD1. Germline CDR1 reads SEHNR; CDR2 reads FQNEAQ (reference sequence). This CDR3 comprises 15 residues. Trimming cost V 5 bases and J 8 bases; bases outside gene matches: 9. In DNA, the CDR3 is TGTGCCAGCAGCCCCAACACAGGGGGCGCGGAAAAACTGTTTTTT. This encodes CASSPNTGGAEKLFF.

This clone was detected once. The gene calls are TRBV18 and TRBJ2-5; D possibly corresponds to TRBD1 (6 bases). The CDR3 has 17 amino acids. Looked up from germline, CDR1 is KGHSH and CDR2 is LQKENI. V was clipped by 2 bases and J by 0 bases, with 16 bases between them. This CDR3 is CASSPGLQGAYQETQYF. In DNA form, the CDR3 reads TGTGCCAGCTCACCAGGCCTACAGGGAGCGTACCAAGAGACCCAGTACTTC. Supplemented by reference TRBV18 and TRBJ2-5, the full variable domain reads NAGVMQNPRHLVRRRGQEARLRCSPMKGHSHVYWYRQLPEEGLKFMVYLQKENIIDESGMPKERFSAEFPKEGPSILRIQQVVRGDSAAYFCASSPGLQGAYQETQYFGPGTRLLVL.

V gene TRBV5-4 combines with J gene TRBJ1-2; D is uncertain. Germline-derived CDR1 and CDR2 are SGHNT and YYREEE (reference sequence). Trimming pared 0 bases from V and 8 bases from J, leaving 14 bases between. The CDR3 runs to 14 residues. The CDR3 region has the DNA TGTGCCAGCAGCTTGGATGGTCTAGAGTTAGGCTACACCTTC. Translating it yields CASSLDGLELGYTF.

The chain has TRBV4-3 and TRBJ2-1, with D hard to call. Trimming cost V 2 bases and J 0 bases, with 8 bases left between them. The germline CDR1 and CDR2 sequences are LGHNA and YSLEER. The CDR3 loop spans 15 amino acids. For the CDR3, the DNA is TGCGCCAGCAGCCAACGAGCGAGCTCCTACAATGAGCAGTTCTTC. Translating it yields CASSQRASSYNEQFF.

This clone was counted between two and nine times. The J gene is TRBJ1-2, the V gene TRBV19; 9 bases are shared with TRBD1. J was trimmed by 4 bases and V by 9 bases; bases with no gene match: 9. There are 14 residues in the CDR3. CDR1 LNHDA and CDR2 SQIVND come from the germline V gene (reference sequence). CDR3 nucleotide sequence: TGTGCCAGCAACATGGGGGACAGGGCCTATGGCTACACCTTC. Its translation: CASNMGDRAYGYTF.

This clone was observed a single time. The V call is TRBV5-1, the J call TRBJ2-7; TRBD2 matches 9 bases. CDR3 length: 16 residues. CDR1 and CDR2 (germline): SGHRS, YFSETQ. The V gene end was trimmed by 0 bases and the J gene end by 5 bases; junction bases not matched to a gene: 9. Written as DNA, the CDR3 is TGCGCCAGCAGCTTGGGCGTTCGCGGGAGGGTGCACGAGCAGTACTTC. This sequence encodes CASSLGVRGRVHEQYF. Supplemented by reference TRBV5-1 and TRBJ2-7, the full variable domain reads KAGVTQTPRYLIKTRGQQVTLSCSPISGHRSVSWYQQTPGQGLQFLFEYFSETQRNKGNFPGRFSGRQFSNSRSEMNVSTLELGDSALYLCASSLGVRGRVHEQYFGPGTRLTVT.

The chain employs TRBV9 and TRBJ2-3, with 7 bases identical to TRBD2. Trimming cost V 0 bases and J 3 bases; bases outside gene matches: 7. CDR3 length: 16 residues. CDR1 SGDLS and CDR2 YYNGEE come from the germline V gene. Here the CDR3 DNA reads TGTGCCAGCAGCGTAGTTGGCCAGCGGGGAACAGATACGCAGTATTTT. It yields the protein CASSVVGQRGTDTQYF. Combining the CDR3 with reference TRBV9 and TRBJ2-3 gives the whole variable domain DSGVTQTPKHLITATGQRVTLRCSPRSGDLSVYWYQQSLDQGLQFLIQYYNGEERAKGNILERFSAQQFPDLHSELNLSSLELGDSALYFCASSVVGQRGTDTQYFGPGTRLTVL.

The CDR3 DNA sequence: TGTGCCAGCAGTCAAACTAGCGGGGGCATCTCCTACGAGCAGTACTTC. This translates into CASSQTSGGISYEQYF. V and J are TRBV6-6 and TRBJ2-7, with 11 bases lining up with TRBD2. Germline CDR1 reads MNHNY; CDR2 reads SVGAGI (reference sequence). With 5 bases clipped from V and 0 bases from J, the junction kept 6 bases outside the gene matches. This CDR3 is 16 amino acids long.

The chain carries TRBV27 and TRBJ2-7; 7 bases line up with TRBD1. V was pared by 3 bases and J by 1 base, with 0 bases of the junction left unmatched. CDR3 length equals 13 residues. Germline CDR1 MNHEY, CDR2 SMNVEV (reference sequence). CDR3 amino acids: CASSLGQSYEQYF. The DNA for the CDR3 is TGTGCCAGCAGTTTGGGACAGTCCTACGAGCAGTACTTC.

The rearrangement joins TRBV11-3 to TRBJ2-7; 7 bases are shared with TRBD2. CDR1 and CDR2 from the germline V gene are SGHNT and YENEEA. The CDR3 covers 13 residues. Germline trimming cut 3 bases from V and 5 bases from J; bases unmatched to any gene: 4. CDR3 coding DNA: TGTGCCAGCAGCTTGGGAGGGCGGAACGAGCAGTACTTC. It codes for CASSLGGRNEQYF. The entire variable domain, with the rest obtained from reference TRBV11-3 and TRBJ2-7, is as follows: EAGVVQSPRYKIIEKKQPVAFWCNPISGHNTLYWYLQNLGQGPELLIRYENEEAVDDSQLPKDRFSAERLKGVDSTLKIQPAELGDSAVYLCASSLGGRNEQYFGPGTRLTVT.

V is TRBV7-2 and J is TRBJ2-3; D gene uncertain. Per the germline V gene, CDR1 is SGHTA and CDR2 is FQGNSA. With 1 base removed from V and 0 bases from J, the gap between germline ends came to 11 bases. This CDR3 region has 16 residues. CDR3: CASSLDGLPSTDTQYF. DNA of the CDR3: TGTGCCAGCAGCTTAGATGGGCTACCTAGCACAGATACGCAGTATTTT. Variable domain in full (rest from reference TRBV7-2 and TRBJ2-3): GAGVSQSPSNKVTEKGKDVELRCDPISGHTALYWYRQSLGQGLEFLIYFQGNSAPDKSGLPSDRFSAERTGGSVSTLTIQRTQQEDSAVYLCASSLDGLPSTDTQYFGPGTRLTVL.

The chain combines TRBV7-9 with TRBJ1-1, with D unclear. The ends were cut back, 1 base at V and 9 bases at J, with 15 bases in the middle. Germline V gives CDR1 SEHNR, CDR2 FQNEAQ (reference sequence). The CDR3 has 14 amino acids. The DNA of the CDR3 is TGTGCCAGCAGCTTAGATCCAGCGACTACGAAAGCTTTCTTT. It encodes CASSLDPATTKAFF. The whole variable domain, remainder taken from reference TRBV7-9 and TRBJ1-1, is DTGVSQNPRHKITKRGQNVTFRCDPISEHNRLYWYRQTLGQGPEFLTYFQNEAQLEKSRLLSDRFSAERPKGSFSTLEIQRTEQGDSAMYLCASSLDPATTKAFFGQGTRLTVV.

The chain combines TRBV7-3 with TRBJ2-2; TRBD2 matches 10 bases. V was clipped by 6 bases and J by 1 base; unmatched bases: 5. The germline V gene has CDR1 SGHTA and CDR2 FQGTGA. CDR3 size: 16 residues. CDR3 residues: CASRPSGSGNTGELFF. The CDR3 DNA is TGTGCCAGCAGACCTAGCGGGAGCGGGAACACCGGGGAGCTGTTTTTT.

This clone was seen only a few times. V usage is TRBV7-9 and J usage is TRBJ1-2; possibly TRBD1 for D (5 bases). The germline gives CDR1 SEHNR, CDR2 FQNEAQ (reference sequence). V was clipped by 4 bases and J by 5 bases, with 17 bases between them. CDR3 size: 15 residues. The CDR3 DNA sequence: TGTGCCAGCAGCTACGGTCTAGGGGAAGGATATGGCTACACCTTC. Amino acid sequence: CASSYGLGEGYGYTF.

CDR3 coding DNA: TGTGCCAGCAGTGAGGACAGGGTGAACACTGAAGCTTTCTTT. Its translation: CASSEDRVNTEAFF. The V gene is TRBV6-6, the J gene TRBJ1-1; the match to TRBD1 covers 8 bases. The germline V gene has CDR1 MNHNY and CDR2 SVGAGI (reference sequence). V shed 5 bases and J 0 bases; nucleotides not matched to a gene: 2. The CDR3 spans 14 residues.

Notes on this clone: Other DNA sequences in this specimen translate into the identical CDR3. The V gene is TRBV2, the J gene TRBJ1-2, with 8 bases aligning to TRBD1. CDR3 size: 13 residues. The V gene's germline CDR1 is SNHLY and CDR2 FYNNEI. Trimming cost V 3 bases and J 5 bases; bases outside gene matches: 2. CDR3 amino acids: CASSEYRGYGYTF. The CDR3 DNA reads as TGTGCCAGCAGTGAGTACAGGGGGTATGGCTACACCTTC.

The chain carries TRBV6-1 and TRBJ2-7; TRBD2 is a possible D gene (5 bases). Trimming took off 6 bases at V and 6 bases at J, with 18 bases between the two ends. This CDR3 spans 14 amino acids. CDR1 is MNHNS, CDR2 SASEGT, per germline. The CDR3 region has the DNA TGTGCCAGCAGCCGGACTCAGACCCGTCCCGAGCAGTACTTC. Its translation: CASSRTQTRPEQYF.

This chain connects TRBV6-1 to TRBJ1-2, with D uncertain. The CDR3 has 16 residues. Trimming shortened V by 3 bases and J by 2 bases, and 16 bases separated the two germline ends. Germline V gives CDR1 MNHNS, CDR2 SASEGT. This chain's CDR3 is CASSELEGLVNYGYTF. CDR3 nucleotide sequence: TGTGCCAGCAGTGAGTTGGAGGGCCTGGTCAACTATGGCTACACCTTC.